Shown below are 14 T cell receptor beta chains from a single sample sequenced in a study of molecular identifiers for immune sequencing clone quantification. Each CDR3 protein is one row after TCRdb ran MiXCR on the PCR reads. The table lists about 640,000 distinct CDR3 sequences, just under 20% of them singletons. Sequenced input: naive CD8+ T cells from blood, with Jurkat cell RNA spiked in. Stated subset: FACS-sorted CD8+CD4-CCR7+CD45RA+ naive T cells. The receptors here all came from a human donor in good health. Some libraries in this study had Jurkat cell RNA spiked in.

The chain carries TRBV30 and TRBJ1-3; TRBD1 matches at 8 bases. J was trimmed by 4 bases and V by 5 bases; bases with no gene match: 10. The CDR3 runs 15 residues. Looked up from germline, CDR1 is GTSNPN and CDR2 is SVGIG (reference sequence). Here the CDR3 reads CAWETGDALGNTIYF. The CDR3 DNA sequence: TGTGCCTGGGAGACAGGGGACGCGTTGGGAAACACCATATATTTT.

In this sample, this clonotype turned up many times. The rearrangement uses TRBV2 and TRBJ2-3; D is possibly TRBD2 (5 bases). The CDR3 has 15 residues. Germline values: CDR1 SNHLY, CDR2 FYNNEI. The ends were cut back, 2 bases at V and 6 bases at J, with 15 bases in the middle. The CDR3 DNA sequence: TGTGCCAGCAGTGAACTAGCAAGGGCGGCGGATACGCAGTATTTT. Protein sequence: CASSELARAADTQYF.

This clonotype appeared many times. The chain is built from TRBV28 and TRBJ1-5, with TRBD1 identical over 8 bases. The J segment lost 0 bases and the V segment lost 6 bases, leaving 4 bases of the junction unmatched. Germline V gene data show CDR1 as MDHEN and CDR2 as SYDVKM. The CDR3 totals 15 residues. CDR3 residues: CASSDDRGSNQPQHF. DNA for the CDR3: TGTGCCAGCAGCGACGACAGGGGTAGCAATCAGCCCCAGCATTTT.

As concerns this clonotype: Possible read error: a much larger clone is one base away. The CDR3 end shows no conserved phenylalanine or tryptophan, and so a read error is likely. V gene TRBV4-2 combines with J gene TRBJ2-7, with D unresolved. Germline V CDR1 and CDR2: LGHNA, YNFKEQ. Trimming left V 1 base short and J 0 bases short, with 4 bases between. The CDR3 has 13 amino acids. The CDR3 DNA is TGTGCCAGCAGCCAAGTTACCTCCTACGAGCAGTACTCC. Protein: CASSQVTSYEQYS.

This clonotype was counted many times. V and J are TRBV20-1 and TRBJ1-6, with TRBD1 as a possible D gene (5 bases). Germline assignment: CDR1 DFQATT and CDR2 SNEGSKA (reference sequence). The CDR3 has 18 amino acids. V lost 1 base to trimming and J lost 2 bases, with 18 bases between them. The CDR3, as DNA: TGCAGTGCTAGAGGGGGCCCAACAGGACCGGCCTATAATTCACCCCTCCACTTT. Translated, it gives CSARGGPTGPAYNSPLHF.

CDR3 DNA: TGTGCCAGCACTGGGGGCCCTTACGAGCAGTACTTC. As protein: CASTGGPYEQYF. J is TRBJ2-7 and V is TRBV6-2 or TRBV6-3, with a weak D call TRBD1 (6 bases). The CDR3 is 12 amino acids. Trimming took 7 bases from V and 4 from J, leaving 11 bases between them. Germline values: CDR1 MNHEY, CDR2 SVGEGT.

The sample holds a few counts of this clonotype. This chain uses TRBV24-1 with TRBJ1-4, with D possibly TRBD1 on 5 matching bases. The length of the CDR3 is 15 residues. Germline CDR1 KGHDR, CDR2 SFDVKD. V dropped 3 bases and J dropped 4 bases, with 11 bases sitting between them. CDR3: CATSDQTDLNEKLFF. The CDR3 DNA follows: TGTGCCACCAGTGATCAGACAGATCTTAATGAAAAACTGTTTTTT.

Remarks on this clonotype: One end of the junction fails to match germline, which may point to a read error. The chain joins TRBV18 to TRBJ1-2; the D is unclear. This CDR3 comprises 13 residues. Per the germline V gene, CDR1 is KGHSH and CDR2 is LQKENI. CDR3 residues: CASSPAENYGCTF. Written as DNA, the CDR3 is TGTGCCAGCTCACCTGCAGAGAACTATGGCTGCACCTTC.

The J gene is TRBJ2-3, the V gene TRBV11-2; tentatively, D is TRBD1 (5 bases). Germline-derived CDR1 and CDR2 are SGHAT and FQNNGV. V dropped 6 bases and J dropped 0 bases, with 22 bases sitting between them. This CDR3 is 18 amino acids long. In nucleotides, the CDR3 is TGTGCCAGCAGGCCGCAGGGATACAATCTCGCTAGCACAGATACGCAGTATTTT. Protein: CASRPQGYNLASTDTQYF.

In this sample, this clonotype turned up many times. J is TRBJ2-7 and V is TRBV30; 7 bases line up with TRBD1. This CDR3 is built from 13 residues. The V and J ends lost 4 bases and 2 bases, in that order; junction bases with no gene match: 5. CDR1 GTSNPN and CDR2 SVGIG come from the germline V gene (reference sequence). CDR3 DNA sequence: TGTGCCTGGAAAGACAGGGCCCCCTACGAGCAGTACTTC. Translated: CAWKDRAPYEQYF. Full variable domain (outside the CDR3, taken from reference TRBV30 and TRBJ2-7): SQTIHQWPATLVQPVGSPLSLECTVEGTSNPNLYWYRQAAGRGLQLLFYSVGIGQISSEVPQNLSASRPQDRQFILSSKKLLLSDSGFYLCAWKDRAPYEQYFGPGTRLTVT.

In regard to this clonotype: A clone one base away is much larger, so this may be a read error. The chain carries TRBV7-9 and TRBJ2-7; D is unclear. Germline V gene data show CDR1 as SEHNR and CDR2 as FQNEAQ (reference sequence). The CDR3 covers 14 residues. V was pared by 7 bases and J by 5 bases, with 18 bases between. The CDR3 protein is CASITRTGFDEQYF. The DNA of the CDR3 is TGTGCCAGCATAACCAGGACGGGCTTTGACGAGCAGTACTTC.

This rearrangement joins TRBV5-5 to TRBJ2-2; the D gene is possibly TRBD1 (7 bases). The CDR3 is 18 residues long. Trimming pared 0 bases from V and 6 bases from J, leaving 21 bases between. CDR1 is SGHKS, CDR2 YYEKEE, per germline (reference sequence). The CDR3: CASSLAPHPGGPAGELFF. CDR3 DNA sequence: TGTGCCAGCAGCTTGGCCCCCCATCCAGGGGGGCCAGCCGGGGAGCTGTTTTTT.

The sample holds many counts of this clonotype. The V gene is TRBV25-1, the J gene TRBJ2-7; no firm D call. Germline CDR1 reads MGHDK; CDR2 reads SYGVNS. The CDR3 contains 14 residues. V shed 0 bases and J shed 7 bases, with 13 bases lying between them. CDR3 amino acids: CASSEYNRPTEQYF. CDR3 coding DNA: TGTGCCAGCAGTGAATACAACAGACCCACGGAGCAGTACTTC.

This clonotype was seen many times. The chain carries TRBV27 and TRBJ2-7; the D gene is possibly TRBD1 (6 bases). Trimming removed 6 bases at V and 1 base at J, with 16 bases between. The CDR3 totals 15 residues. CDR1 and CDR2 (germline): MNHEY, SMNVEV (reference sequence). The CDR3 protein is CASRTTGSTSYEQYF. In nucleotides, the CDR3 is TGTGCCAGCAGAACAACAGGGAGTACTTCCTACGAGCAGTACTTC.